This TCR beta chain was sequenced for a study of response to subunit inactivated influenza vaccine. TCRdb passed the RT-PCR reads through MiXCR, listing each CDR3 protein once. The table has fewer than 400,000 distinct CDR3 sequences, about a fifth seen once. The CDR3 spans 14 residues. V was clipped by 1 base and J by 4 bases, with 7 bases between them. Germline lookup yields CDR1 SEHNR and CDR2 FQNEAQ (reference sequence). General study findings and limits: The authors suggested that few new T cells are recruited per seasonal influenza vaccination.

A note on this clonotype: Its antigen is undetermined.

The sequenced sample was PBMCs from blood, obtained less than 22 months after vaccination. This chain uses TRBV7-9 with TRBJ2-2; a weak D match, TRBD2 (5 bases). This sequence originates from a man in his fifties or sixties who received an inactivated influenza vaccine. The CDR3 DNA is TGTGCCAGCAGCTTAGGAGAGGGCACCGGGGAGCTGTTTTTT. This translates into CASSLGEGTGELFF.